This T cell receptor (beta chain) stems from a study of T cell responses to AZD1222 COVID-19 vaccine. TCRdb's table, derived via immunoSEQ multiplex PCR, lists solely in-frame clones and lacks some. The table has around 60,000 clones, just over 90% seen once. This CDR3 spans 14 amino acids. CDR1 and CDR2 (germline): MNHEY, SMNVEV (reference sequence). Trimming stripped 2 bases from V and 4 bases from J, with 11 bases between. The input for sequencing was peripheral blood, taken 28 days after the second dose of the MenACWY control vaccine. This chain connects TRBV27 to TRBJ1-2, with D unclear. The clonotype was recovered from an adult who received the MenACWY meningococcal vaccine as a control. The CDR3 spells CASSLIGPSYGYTF. The CDR3 DNA follows: TGTGCCAGCAGTTTAATAGGGCCTTCCTATGGCTACACCTTC.